The entry below gives a single TCR beta chain sequence along with its context. This clone was counted a few times. The specificity of this receptor is unknown. Base qualities are not recorded, but no much larger clone differs from it by a single base. Library generation was performed with the immunoSEQ multiplex PCR assay. Here the immuneACCESS table is served through TCRdb, limited to in-frame sequences with V and J called. Missing clones are a known gap in these copies; in checked studies unresolved V genes cover under half, and the rest lacks a known reason. This sample comprises roughly 40,000 clones, approximately 90% of them detected only once. The ten top clones hold over 0.85% of the sample. This sample was taken from a study of T cell changes during pregnancy in multiple sclerosis (dated by TCRdb to about 2019). Study-level background: In women with multiple sclerosis, the researchers looked at how the T cell repertoire shifted as pregnancy progressed.

The CDR3, cysteine through phenylalanine, is 14 amino acids long. Of all the DNA, just the CDR3 is kept, 42 bases in frame from base 1. As encoded in the germline V gene (reference sequence), CDR1 is LNHNV while CDR2 is YYDKDF. The junction shows trimming of 1 base on V and 7 bases on J, plus 10 bases between the germline ends. The rearrangement joined TRBV15 to TRBJ1-4; the D gene is not confidently resolved. This TCR was recovered from a female donor with multiple sclerosis, enrolled in a pregnancy study. The sequenced sample was CD4+ T cells from peripheral blood mononuclear cells, obtained after pregnancy. The CDR3 has the sequence CATSRVGQGEKLFF. The nucleotide sequence reads TGTGCCACCAGCAGAGTTGGGCAAGGTGAAAAACTGTTTTTT.